These 10 T cell receptor beta chains originate from one sample sequenced in a study of T-cell reconstitution after alpha-beta-depleted transplantation in children. It was with unique molecular identifiers that the TCRbeta library was prepared. TCRdb re-called the PCR reads through MiXCR, storing one row per CDR3 protein. Of about 74,000 distinct CDR3 sequences in the sample, 14% were seen once. The material was PBMCs, mostly from graft donor cells, obtained 180 days after TCRalphabeta/CD19-depleted stem cell transplant. Every receptor here comes from a male patient between 2 and 10 years old who had a stem cell transplant for acute lymphoblastic leukemia, so the T cells may come from the graft donor.

The chain carries TRBV7-6 and TRBJ2-7; D not certain. The germline CDR1 and CDR2 sequences are SGHVS and FNYEAQ. Deletions cut 2 bases from V and 6 bases from J, with 17 bases between. This CDR3 contains 15 residues. The CDR3 nucleotides read TGTGCCAGCAGCTTATCGGGCGTGAGATTGGTCGAGCAGTACTTC. Residues: CASSLSGVRLVEQYF.

This clonotype was counted a few times. The chain carries TRBV15 and TRBJ2-5; D is possibly TRBD2 (6 bases). V dropped 2 bases and J dropped 5 bases, with 12 bases sitting between them. The CDR3 is 14 amino acids. The V gene's germline CDR1 is LNHNV and CDR2 YYDKDF (reference sequence). The CDR3 coding sequence is TGTGCCACCAGCAGACGCCCGGGGGTGGAGACCCAGTACTTC. Its translation: CATSRRPGVETQYF.

V gene TRBV6-5 combines with J gene TRBJ1-2; TRBD1 aligns across 7 bases. CDR1 is MNHEY, CDR2 SVGAGI, per germline. V was pared by 5 bases and J by 9 bases, with 3 bases of the junction left unmatched. This CDR3 is 11 amino acids long. CDR3: CASSRQGRYTF. DNA for the CDR3: TGTGCCAGCAGTCGACAGGGCCGCTACACCTTC.

This clonotype was seen more than once but under ten times. The V and J genes are TRBV7-2 and TRBJ1-2; D gene unclear. Germline-derived CDR1 and CDR2 are SGHTA and FQGNSA. Trimming cost V 5 bases and J 3 bases, with 7 bases left between them. The CDR3 length is 12 residues. This CDR3 is CASSESYYGYTF. For the CDR3, the DNA is TGTGCCAGCAGCGAGTCATACTATGGCTACACCTTC.

This clonotype was observed a few times. The V call is TRBV5-1, the J call TRBJ1-4; possibly TRBD1 for D (6 bases). The CDR3 totals 15 residues. With 4 bases removed from V and 6 bases from J, the gap between germline ends came to 16 bases. From germline, CDR1 is SGHRS and CDR2 YFSETQ. For the CDR3, the DNA is TGCGCCAGCAGCCCAACAGGGACGGGAGATGAAAAACTGTTTTTT. Translated, it gives CASSPTGTGDEKLFF.

The V call is TRBV5-1, the J call TRBJ2-4, with 10 bases fitting TRBD1. Germline V gives CDR1 SGHRS, CDR2 YFSETQ. This CDR3 is built from 14 residues. J gave up 7 bases and V 3 bases, and 4 bases lay outside the gene matches. CDR3 protein: CASSSRQGANIQYF. The CDR3 DNA is TGCGCCAGCAGCTCGCGACAGGGGGCGAACATTCAGTACTTC.

This clonotype was seen at least ten times. J is TRBJ2-3 and V is TRBV11-2; the match to TRBD2 covers 14 bases. The CDR3 is made up of 18 amino acids. V lost 1 base and J lost 2; bases outside the gene matches: 5. The V gene's germline CDR1 is SGHAT and CDR2 FQNNGV. This CDR3 is CASSLGWGLAGVTDTQYF. The DNA of the CDR3 is TGTGCCAGCAGCTTAGGTTGGGGACTAGCGGGAGTCACAGATACGCAGTATTTT. The full variable domain, with the rest looked up from reference TRBV11-2 and TRBJ2-3, is EAGVAQSPRYKIIEKRQSVAFWCNPISGHATLYWYQQILGQGPKLLIQFQNNGVVDDSQLPKDRFSAERLKGVDSTLKIQPAKLEDSAVYLCASSLGWGLAGVTDTQYFGPGTRLTVL.

This clonotype was found a few times. The chain has TRBV5-6 and TRBJ1-6, with no clear D. V was shortened by 0 bases and J by 2 bases, with 9 bases between the two germline ends. Germline-derived CDR1 and CDR2 are SGHDT and YYEEEE. This CDR3 spans 16 amino acids. The CDR3, as DNA: TGTGCCAGCAGCTTGGAGGGATTTGCCTATAATTCACCCCTCCACTTT. Translated: CASSLEGFAYNSPLHF.

This clonotype was found a few times. The chain employs TRBV6-5 and TRBJ2-7, with 9 nucleotides matching TRBD2. There are 18 residues in the CDR3. J gave up 6 bases and V 4 bases, and 19 bases lay outside the gene matches. The germline V gene encodes CDR1 MNHEY and CDR2 SVGAGI. The CDR3 DNA is TGTGCCAGCAGTTTGGAGGCTAGCGGGGAGGCTGGTGCTGGCGAGCAGTACTTC. This gives the protein CASSLEASGEAGAGEQYF.

V and J are TRBV5-1 and TRBJ1-1; D is undetermined. The CDR3 consists of 16 residues. CDR1 is SGHRS, CDR2 YFSETQ, per germline. Trimming cost V 2 bases and J 0 bases, with 14 bases left between them. CDR3 region: CASSFPEGQMNTEAFF. The CDR3 DNA reads as TGCGCCAGCAGCTTCCCCGAAGGGCAGATGAACACTGAAGCTTTCTTT.